The source of this TCR beta chain is a study of blood T cell repertoires in COVID-19. About the study: COVID-19 samples collected from the United States, Italy and Spain covered acute and convalescent phases. Nucleic acid was either cDNA or gDNA, and it came from T cells, B-cell-depleted T cells, or PBMCs.

Original data processing: Amplification of reference gene primers was used by the study to estimate nucleated cell counts. Clones were read by immunoSEQ multiplex PCR, and TCRdb kept only the in-frame ones, dropping some. For V, J and clone size, that table is used; D and trimming come from the DNA. This table holds 250,000 to 350,000 clones, about 89% found once. Trimming left V 3 bases short and J 0 bases short, with 10 bases between. Germline CDR1 SGHRS, CDR2 YFSETQ. The CDR3 contains 15 residues. Source material: peripheral blood. This clonotype originated in a man aged 25-45 years with acute or convalescent COVID-19. The chain links TRBV5-1 to TRBJ1-3; D gene unclear. For the CDR3, the DNA is TGCGCCAGCAGCTCGAGGGTAGGCTCTGGAAACACCATATATTTT. It codes for CASSSRVGSGNTIYF.